The source of this T cell receptor beta chain is a study of long-term antiretroviral therapy in people with HIV. This was the immunoSEQ v3.0 assay at survey level. About 40,000-55,000 T-cell genomes per sample were the sequencing target. Generated by immunoSEQ multiplex PCR, the TCRdb table keeps only in-frame clones and is missing some. Altogether under 20,000 clones are present, 80% being singletons, with the ten largest covering around a tenth. This clonotype was obtained from a woman aged 40 to 50 with HIV. The sample in question was unsorted PBMCs, obtained 0.2 years after starting antiretroviral therapy.

CDR3 coding DNA: TGTGCTAGTGGTTTGGTAGAGGGATGGGTAACGCGGACCTACGAGCAGTACTTC. This sequence encodes CASGLVEGWVTRTYEQYF. The rearrangement joins TRBV12-5 to TRBJ2-7, with D maybe TRBD2 (5 bases). Germline-derived CDR1 and CDR2 are LGHNT and FRNRAP. V lost 0 bases to trimming and J lost 2 bases, with 20 bases between them. There are 18 residues in the CDR3.